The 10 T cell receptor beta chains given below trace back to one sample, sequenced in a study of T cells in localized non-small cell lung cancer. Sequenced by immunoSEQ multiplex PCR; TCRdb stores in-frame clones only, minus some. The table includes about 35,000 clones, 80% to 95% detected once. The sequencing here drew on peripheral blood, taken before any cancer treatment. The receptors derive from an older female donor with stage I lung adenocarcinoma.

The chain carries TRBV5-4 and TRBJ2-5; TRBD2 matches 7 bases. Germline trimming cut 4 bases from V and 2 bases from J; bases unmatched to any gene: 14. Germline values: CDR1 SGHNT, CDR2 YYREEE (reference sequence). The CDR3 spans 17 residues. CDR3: CASSPGGGRGPQETQYF. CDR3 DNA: TGTGCCAGCAGCCCGGGGGGAGGTAGGGGCCCACAAGAGACCCAGTACTTC.

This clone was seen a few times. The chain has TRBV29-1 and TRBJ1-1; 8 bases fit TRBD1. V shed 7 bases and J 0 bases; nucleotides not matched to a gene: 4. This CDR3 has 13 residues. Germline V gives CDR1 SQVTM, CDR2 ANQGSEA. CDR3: CSGTGSMNTEAFF. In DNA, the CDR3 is TGCAGCGGGACAGGGTCCATGAACACTGAAGCTTTCTTT.

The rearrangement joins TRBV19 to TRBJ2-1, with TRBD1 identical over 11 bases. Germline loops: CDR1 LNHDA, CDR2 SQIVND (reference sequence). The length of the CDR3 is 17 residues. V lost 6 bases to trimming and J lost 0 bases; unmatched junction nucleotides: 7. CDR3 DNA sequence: TGTGCCAGTAGCAGGACAGGGGGCCCCAACTCCTACAATGAGCAGTTCTTC. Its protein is CASSRTGGPNSYNEQFF.

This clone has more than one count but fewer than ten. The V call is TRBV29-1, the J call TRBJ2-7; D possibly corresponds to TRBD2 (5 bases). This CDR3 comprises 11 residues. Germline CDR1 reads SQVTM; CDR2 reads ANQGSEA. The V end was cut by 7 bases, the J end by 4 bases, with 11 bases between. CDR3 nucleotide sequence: TGCAGCGCCAGCGGAGAGTACGAGCAGTACTTC. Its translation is CSASGEYEQYF.

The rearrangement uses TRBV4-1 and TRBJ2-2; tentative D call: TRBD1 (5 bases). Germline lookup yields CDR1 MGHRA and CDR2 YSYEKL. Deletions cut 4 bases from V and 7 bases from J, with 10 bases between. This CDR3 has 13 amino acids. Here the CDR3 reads CASSPGQIGELFF. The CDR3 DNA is TGCGCCAGCAGCCCCGGACAAATCGGGGAGCTGTTTTTT.

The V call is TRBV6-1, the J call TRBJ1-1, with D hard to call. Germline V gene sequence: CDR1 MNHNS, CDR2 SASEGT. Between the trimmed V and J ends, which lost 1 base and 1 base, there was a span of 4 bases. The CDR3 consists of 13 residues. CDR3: CASSEVGNTEAFF. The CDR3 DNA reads TGTGCCAGCAGTGAAGTGGGGAACACTGAAGCTTTCTTT.

CDR3 DNA sequence: TGTGCCAGCAGCTTAGATCGGTCCCTAGGGGCTGCGGGCACAGATACGCAGTATTTT. This sequence encodes CASSLDRSLGAAGTDTQYF. This rearrangement joins TRBV11-3 to TRBJ2-3; D is perhaps TRBD1 (5 bases). The CDR3 runs to 19 residues. Germline V gives CDR1 SGHNT, CDR2 YENEEA. Trimming removed 0 bases at V and 1 base at J, with 20 bases between.

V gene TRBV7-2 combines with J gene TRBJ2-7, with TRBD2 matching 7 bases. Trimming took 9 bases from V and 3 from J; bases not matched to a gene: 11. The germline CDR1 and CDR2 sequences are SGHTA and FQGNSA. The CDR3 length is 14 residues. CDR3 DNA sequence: TGTGCCAGTAGCGGGCAGGTGGGGAGCTACGAGCAGTACTTC. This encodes CASSGQVGSYEQYF. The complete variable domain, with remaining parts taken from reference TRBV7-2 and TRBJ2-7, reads GAGVSQSPSNKVTEKGKDVELRCDPISGHTALYWYRQSLGQGLEFLIYFQGNSAPDKSGLPSDRFSAERTGGSVSTLTIQRTQQEDSAVYLCASSGQVGSYEQYFGPGTRLTVT.

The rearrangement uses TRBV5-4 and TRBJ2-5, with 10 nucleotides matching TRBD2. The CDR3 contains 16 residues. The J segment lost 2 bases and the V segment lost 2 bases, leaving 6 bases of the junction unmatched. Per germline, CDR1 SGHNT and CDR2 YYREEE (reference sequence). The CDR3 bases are TGTGCCAGCAGCTTCTCTAAGCGGGGGGGACAAGAGACCCAGTACTTC. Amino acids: CASSFSKRGGQETQYF.

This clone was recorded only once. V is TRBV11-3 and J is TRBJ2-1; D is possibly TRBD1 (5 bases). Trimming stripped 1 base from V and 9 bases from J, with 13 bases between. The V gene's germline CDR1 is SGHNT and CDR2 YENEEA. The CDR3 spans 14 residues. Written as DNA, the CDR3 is TGTGCCAGCAGCTTAGTTTCAGGTGGGGCTGAGCAGTTCTTC. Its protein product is CASSLVSGGAEQFF.